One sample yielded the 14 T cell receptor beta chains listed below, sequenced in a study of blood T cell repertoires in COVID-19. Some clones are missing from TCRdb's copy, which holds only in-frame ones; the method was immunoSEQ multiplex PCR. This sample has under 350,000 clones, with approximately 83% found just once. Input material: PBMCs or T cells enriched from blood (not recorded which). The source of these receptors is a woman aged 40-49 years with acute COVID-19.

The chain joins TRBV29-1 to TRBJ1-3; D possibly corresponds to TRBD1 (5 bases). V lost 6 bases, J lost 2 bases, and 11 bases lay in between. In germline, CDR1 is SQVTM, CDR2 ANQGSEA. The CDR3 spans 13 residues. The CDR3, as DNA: TGCAGCGTAGCAGGGATTCCTGGAAACACCATATATTTT. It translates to CSVAGIPGNTIYF.

This CDR3 reads CASSELWASRTRHKAQPQHF. Here the CDR3 DNA reads TGTGCCAGCAGTGAATTGTGGGCCAGCAGAACCAGGCACAAGGCTCAGCCCCAGCATTTT. The chain couples TRBV2 to TRBJ1-5; D remains unclear. The CDR3 has 20 residues. V shed 2 bases and J shed 6 bases, with 29 bases lying between them. Germline V CDR1 and CDR2: SNHLY, FYNNEI.

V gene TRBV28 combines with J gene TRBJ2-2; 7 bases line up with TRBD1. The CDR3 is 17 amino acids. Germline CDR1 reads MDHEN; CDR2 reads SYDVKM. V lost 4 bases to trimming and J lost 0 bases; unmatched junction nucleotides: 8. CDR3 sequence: CASSSRWDRSNTGELFF. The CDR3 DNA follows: TGTGCCAGCAGTTCCCGCTGGGACAGATCGAACACCGGGGAGCTGTTTTTT.

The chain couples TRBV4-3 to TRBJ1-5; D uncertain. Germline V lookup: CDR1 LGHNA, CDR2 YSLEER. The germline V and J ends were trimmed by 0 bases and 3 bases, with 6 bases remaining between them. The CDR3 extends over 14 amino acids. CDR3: CASSQDPSNQPQHF. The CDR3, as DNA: TGCGCCAGCAGCCAAGATCCTTCCAATCAGCCCCAGCATTTT.

The CDR3 region has the DNA TGTGCCAGCAGCGTAGGGACTAGCGGGATGGTAGATACGCAGTATTTT. Protein: CASSVGTSGMVDTQYF. This chain uses TRBV9 with TRBJ2-3; the match to TRBD2 covers 12 bases. The junction had 4 bases not matched to a gene; V was cut back by 0 bases and J by 5 bases. The germline V gene encodes CDR1 SGDLS and CDR2 YYNGEE. CDR3 size: 16 residues.

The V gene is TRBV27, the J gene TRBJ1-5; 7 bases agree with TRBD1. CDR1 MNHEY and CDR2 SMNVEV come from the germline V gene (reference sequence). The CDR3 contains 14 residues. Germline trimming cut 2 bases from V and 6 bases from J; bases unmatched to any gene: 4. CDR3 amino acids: CASSLRQGFQPQHF. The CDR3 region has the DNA TGTGCCAGCAGTTTACGACAGGGTTTTCAGCCCCAGCATTTT.

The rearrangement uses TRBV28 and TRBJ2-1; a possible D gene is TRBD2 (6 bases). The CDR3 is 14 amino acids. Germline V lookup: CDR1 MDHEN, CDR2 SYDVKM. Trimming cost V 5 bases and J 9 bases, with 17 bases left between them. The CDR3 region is CASSPLRGEAEQFF. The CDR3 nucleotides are TGTGCCAGCAGTCCCCTGAGAGGGGAGGCTGAGCAGTTCTTC.

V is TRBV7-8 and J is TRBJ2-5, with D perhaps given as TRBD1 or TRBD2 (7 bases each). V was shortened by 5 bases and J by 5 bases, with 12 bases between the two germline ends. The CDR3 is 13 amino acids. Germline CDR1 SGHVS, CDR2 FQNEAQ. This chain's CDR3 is CASSRQGGETQYF. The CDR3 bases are TGTGCCAGCAGCCGACAGGGAGGGGAGACCCAGTACTTC.

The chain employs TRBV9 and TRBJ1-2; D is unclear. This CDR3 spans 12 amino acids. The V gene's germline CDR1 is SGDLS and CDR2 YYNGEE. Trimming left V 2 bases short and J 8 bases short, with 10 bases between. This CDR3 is CASSVLSGGYTF. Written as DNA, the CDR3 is TGTGCCAGCAGCGTCCTGTCAGGAGGCTACACCTTC.

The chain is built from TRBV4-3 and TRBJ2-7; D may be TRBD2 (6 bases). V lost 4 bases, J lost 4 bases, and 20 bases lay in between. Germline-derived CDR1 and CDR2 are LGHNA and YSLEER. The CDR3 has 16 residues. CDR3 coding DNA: TGCGCCAGCAGCCCGAGCGCGGTTGGCGGGATGTACGAGCAGTACTTC. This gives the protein CASSPSAVGGMYEQYF.

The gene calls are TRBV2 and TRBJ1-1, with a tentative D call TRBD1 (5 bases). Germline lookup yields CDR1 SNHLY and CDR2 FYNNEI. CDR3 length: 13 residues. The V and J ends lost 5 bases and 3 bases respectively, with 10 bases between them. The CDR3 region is CASSQGTDTEAFF. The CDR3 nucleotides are TGTGCCAGCAGTCAGGGAACGGACACTGAAGCTTTCTTT.

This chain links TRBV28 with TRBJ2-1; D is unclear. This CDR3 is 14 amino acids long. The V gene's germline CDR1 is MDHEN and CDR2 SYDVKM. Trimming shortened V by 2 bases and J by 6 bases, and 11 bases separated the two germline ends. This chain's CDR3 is CASSLEQLTNEQFF. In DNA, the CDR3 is TGTGCCAGCAGTTTAGAGCAACTAACCAATGAGCAGTTCTTC.

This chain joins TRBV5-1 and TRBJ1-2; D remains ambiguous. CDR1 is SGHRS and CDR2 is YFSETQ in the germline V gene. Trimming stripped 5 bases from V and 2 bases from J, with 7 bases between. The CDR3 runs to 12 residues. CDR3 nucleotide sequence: TGCGCCAGCAGTCCCGGGAACTATGGCTACACCTTC. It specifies CASSPGNYGYTF.

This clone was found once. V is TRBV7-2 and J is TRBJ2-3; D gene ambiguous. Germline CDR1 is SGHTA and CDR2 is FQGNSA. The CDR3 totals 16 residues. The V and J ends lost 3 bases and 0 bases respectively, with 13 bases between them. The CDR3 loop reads CASSFYGAYSTDTQYF. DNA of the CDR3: TGTGCCAGCAGCTTTTACGGTGCTTATAGCACAGATACGCAGTATTTT. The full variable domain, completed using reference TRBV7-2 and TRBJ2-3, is GAGVSQSPSNKVTEKGKDVELRCDPISGHTALYWYRQSLGQGLEFLIYFQGNSAPDKSGLPSDRFSAERTGGSVSTLTIQRTQQEDSAVYLCASSFYGAYSTDTQYFGPGTRLTVL.